This T cell receptor beta chain was identified during a study of regulatory T cells in long-lasting Graves disease. Notes on the study in general: TRBV28 was favored in persistent disease, as were TRBJ1-2 and TRBJ2-5.

Time point indicated: newly diagnosed GD, antithyroid drugs for less than 3 months. Extracted PBMC RNA gave rise to the TCR library. This clonotype was found a few times. Antigen: not known. Libraries of TCR beta came from iRepertoire HTBI primers plus Arm-PCR of CDR3 regions. TCRdb processed the multiplex PCR reads anew with MiXCR; each CDR3 protein has one entry. The sample includes roughly 500,000 distinct CDR3 sequences, about 14% of them seen just once. Trimming pared 2 bases from V and 5 bases from J, leaving 16 bases between. The germline CDR1 and CDR2 sequences are KGHSH and LQKENI. The CDR3 is 15 residues long. This sample also belongs to another study, concerning T cells in Graves' hyperthyroidism and ophthalmopathy. That work states: Carried out on the TCR CDR3, a first-round RT-PCR used the HTBI primer set. Ophthalmopathy and stable hyperthyroidism were separated by a 13 V-J model.

This TCR was sampled from a man in his thirties or forties with Graves disease. The chain joins TRBV18 to TRBJ2-7; tentative D call: TRBD2 (6 bases). The source material was peripheral blood mononuclear cells (PBMCs), sampled at new diagnosis, from a patient treated with antithyroid drugs. In nucleotides, the CDR3 is TGTGCCAGCTCACCAATTTCACGGGACTGGAACGAGCAGTACTTC. Its protein product is CASSPISRDWNEQYF. Together with reference TRBV18 and TRBJ2-7, the CDR3 gives the full variable domain: NAGVMQNPRHLVRRRGQEARLRCSPMKGHSHVYWYRQLPEEGLKFMVYLQKENIIDESGMPKERFSAEFPKEGPSILRIQQVVRGDSAAYFCASSPISRDWNEQYFGPGTRLTVT.